The clone carrying this TCR beta chain turned up a few times. cDNA serving as the sequencing template came from extracted, reverse transcribed RNA. Profiled with immunoSEQ multiplex PCR; TCRdb holds only in-frame clones, not every one. The sample carries roughly 150,000 clones, under 60% recorded once. The data belong to a study of CD8+ T cells in alopecia areata. On the study more broadly: At a dose of 5 to 10 mg twice daily, oral tofacitinib was given to treated patients.

Germline assignment: CDR1 SGHDT and CDR2 YYEEEE. Deletions cut 5 bases from V and 0 bases from J, with 10 bases between. The CDR3 contains 14 residues. The study team obtained lesional scalp punch biopsies and peripheral blood from alopecia areata patients. This TCR derives from a human donor with alopecia areata. This sample comprised CD8+ T cells sorted from blood, obtained at week 0. The rearrangement joins TRBV5-6 to TRBJ2-3; a possible D gene is TRBD1 (6 bases). CDR3 nucleotide sequence: TGTGCCAGCAGGCCAGGACAGAGCACAGATACGCAGTATTTT. It is translated as CASRPGQSTDTQYF.